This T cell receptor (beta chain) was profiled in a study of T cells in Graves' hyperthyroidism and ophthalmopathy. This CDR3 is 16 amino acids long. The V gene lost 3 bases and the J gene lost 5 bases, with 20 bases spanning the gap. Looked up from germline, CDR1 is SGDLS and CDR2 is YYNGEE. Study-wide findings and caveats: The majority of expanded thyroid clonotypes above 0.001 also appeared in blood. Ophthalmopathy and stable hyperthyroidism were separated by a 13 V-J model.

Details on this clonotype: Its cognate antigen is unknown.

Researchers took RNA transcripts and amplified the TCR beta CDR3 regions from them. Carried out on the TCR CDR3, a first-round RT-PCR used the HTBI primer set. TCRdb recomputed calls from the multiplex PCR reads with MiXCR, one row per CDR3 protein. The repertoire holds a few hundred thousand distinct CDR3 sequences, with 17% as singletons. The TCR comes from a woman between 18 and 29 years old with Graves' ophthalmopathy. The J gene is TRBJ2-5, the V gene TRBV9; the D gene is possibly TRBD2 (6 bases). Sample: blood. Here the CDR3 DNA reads TGTGCCAGCAGCGAGGCCGCGGGACTTGGGAGGGAGACCCAGTACTTC. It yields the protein CASSEAAGLGRETQYF.